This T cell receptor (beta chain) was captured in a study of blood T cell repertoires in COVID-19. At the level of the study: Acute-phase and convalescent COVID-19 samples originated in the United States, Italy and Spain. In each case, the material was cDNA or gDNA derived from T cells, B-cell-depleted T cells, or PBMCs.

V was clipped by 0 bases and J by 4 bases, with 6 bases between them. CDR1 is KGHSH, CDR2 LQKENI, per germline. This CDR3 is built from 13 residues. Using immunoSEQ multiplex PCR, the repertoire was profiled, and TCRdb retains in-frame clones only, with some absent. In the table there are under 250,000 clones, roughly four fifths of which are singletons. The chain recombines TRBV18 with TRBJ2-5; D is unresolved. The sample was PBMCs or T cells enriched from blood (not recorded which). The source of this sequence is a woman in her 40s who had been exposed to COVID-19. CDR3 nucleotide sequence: TGTGCCAGCTCACCACCAGGCGGAGAGACCCAGTACTTC. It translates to CASSPPGGETQYF.